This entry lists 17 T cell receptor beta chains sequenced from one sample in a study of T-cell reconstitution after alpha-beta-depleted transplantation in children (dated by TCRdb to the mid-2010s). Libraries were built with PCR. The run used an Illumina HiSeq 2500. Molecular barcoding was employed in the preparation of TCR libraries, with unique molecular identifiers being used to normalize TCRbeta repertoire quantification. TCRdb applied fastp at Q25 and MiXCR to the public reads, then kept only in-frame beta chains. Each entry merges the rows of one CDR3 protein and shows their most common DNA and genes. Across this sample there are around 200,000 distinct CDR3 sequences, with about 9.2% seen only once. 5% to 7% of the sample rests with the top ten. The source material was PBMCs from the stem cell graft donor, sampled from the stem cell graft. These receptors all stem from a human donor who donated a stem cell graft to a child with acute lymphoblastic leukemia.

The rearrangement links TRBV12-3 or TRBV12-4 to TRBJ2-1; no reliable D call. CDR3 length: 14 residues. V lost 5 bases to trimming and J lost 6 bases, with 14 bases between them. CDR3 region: CASSTVIMGNEQFF. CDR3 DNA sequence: TGTGCCAGCAGTACCGTCATTATGGGCAATGAGCAGTTCTTC.

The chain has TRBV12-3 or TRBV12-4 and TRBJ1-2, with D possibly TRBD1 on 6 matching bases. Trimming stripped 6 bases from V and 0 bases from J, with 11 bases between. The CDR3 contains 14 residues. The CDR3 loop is CASSETGSNYGYTF. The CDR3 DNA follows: TGTGCCAGCAGCGAGACAGGATCTAACTATGGCTACACCTTC.

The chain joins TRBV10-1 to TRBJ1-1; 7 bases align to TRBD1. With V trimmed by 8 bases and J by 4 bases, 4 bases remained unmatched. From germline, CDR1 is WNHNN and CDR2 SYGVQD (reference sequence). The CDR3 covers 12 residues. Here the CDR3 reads CASGRQGTEAFF. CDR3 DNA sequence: TGCGCCAGCGGACGACAGGGCACTGAAGCTTTCTTT.

For the CDR3, the DNA is TGCAGCGTTGCAGGGGGGTATGGCTACACCTTC. Its protein product is CSVAGGYGYTF. The genes are TRBV29-1 and TRBJ1-2, with 7 positions matching TRBD1. Germline values: CDR1 SQVTM, CDR2 ANQGSEA. The CDR3 spans 11 residues. The junction had 1 base not matched to a gene; V was cut back by 4 bases and J by 5 bases.

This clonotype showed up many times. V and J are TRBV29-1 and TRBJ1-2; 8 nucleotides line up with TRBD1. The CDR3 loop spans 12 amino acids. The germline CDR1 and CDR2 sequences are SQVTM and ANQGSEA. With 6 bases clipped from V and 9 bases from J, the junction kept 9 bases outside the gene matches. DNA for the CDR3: TGCAGCGTAGACGCCAACAGGGGGAGCTACACCTTC. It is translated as CSVDANRGSYTF.

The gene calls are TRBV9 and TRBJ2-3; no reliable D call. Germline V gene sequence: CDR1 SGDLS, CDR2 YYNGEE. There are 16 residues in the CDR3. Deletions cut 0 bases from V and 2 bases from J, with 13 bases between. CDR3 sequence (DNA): TGTGCCAGCAGCGTAGGGGCGGCGACCTTCACAGATACGCAGTATTTT. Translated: CASSVGAATFTDTQYF.

Here the CDR3 reads CASSFDRKDGYTF. The CDR3 DNA reads TGTGCCAGCAGTTTTGACAGGAAGGATGGCTACACCTTC. The V call is TRBV12-3 or TRBV12-4, the J call TRBJ1-2; tentative D call: TRBD1 (6 bases). The CDR3 spans 13 residues. V was pared by 3 bases and J by 6 bases, with 11 bases between.

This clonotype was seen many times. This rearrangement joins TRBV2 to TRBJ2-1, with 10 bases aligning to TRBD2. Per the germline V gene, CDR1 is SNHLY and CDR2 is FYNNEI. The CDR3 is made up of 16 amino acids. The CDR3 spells CANEASGGAPGNEQFF. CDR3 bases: TGTGCTAACGAGGCTAGCGGGGGAGCTCCGGGGAATGAGCAGTTCTTC.

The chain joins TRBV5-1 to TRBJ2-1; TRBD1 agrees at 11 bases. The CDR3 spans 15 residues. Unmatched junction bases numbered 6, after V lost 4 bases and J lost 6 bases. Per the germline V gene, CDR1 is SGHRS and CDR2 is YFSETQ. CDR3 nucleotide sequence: TGCGCCAGCAGCCCGGGGACAGGGGGTTTCAATGAGCAGTTCTTC. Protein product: CASSPGTGGFNEQFF.

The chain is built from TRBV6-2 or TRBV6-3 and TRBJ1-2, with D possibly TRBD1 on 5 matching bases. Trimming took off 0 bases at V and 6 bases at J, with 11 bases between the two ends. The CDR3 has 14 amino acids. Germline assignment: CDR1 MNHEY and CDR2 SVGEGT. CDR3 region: CASSYSTELNGYTF. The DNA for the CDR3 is TGTGCCAGCAGTTACTCGACAGAATTAAATGGCTACACCTTC.

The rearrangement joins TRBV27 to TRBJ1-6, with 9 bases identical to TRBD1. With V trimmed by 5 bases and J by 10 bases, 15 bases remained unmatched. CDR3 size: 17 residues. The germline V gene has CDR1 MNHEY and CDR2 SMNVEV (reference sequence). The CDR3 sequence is CASSRNPPGQGRSPLHF. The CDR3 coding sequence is TGTGCCAGCAGTCGGAACCCTCCGGGACAGGGAAGATCACCCCTCCACTTT.

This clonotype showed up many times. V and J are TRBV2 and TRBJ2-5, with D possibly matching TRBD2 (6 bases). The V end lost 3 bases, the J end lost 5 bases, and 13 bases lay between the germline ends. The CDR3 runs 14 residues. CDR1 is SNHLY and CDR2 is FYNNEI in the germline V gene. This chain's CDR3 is CASSEPSDGETQYF. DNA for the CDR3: TGTGCCAGCAGTGAGCCTAGCGATGGGGAGACCCAGTACTTC.

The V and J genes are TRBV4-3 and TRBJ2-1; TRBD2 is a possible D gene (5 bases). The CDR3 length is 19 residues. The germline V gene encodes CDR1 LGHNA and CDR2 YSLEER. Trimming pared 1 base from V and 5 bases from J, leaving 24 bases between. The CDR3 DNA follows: TGCGCCAGCAGCCAAGCCTGGGAAGTTTCGGGGTATCTGAACAATGAGCAGTTCTTC. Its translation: CASSQAWEVSGYLNNEQFF.

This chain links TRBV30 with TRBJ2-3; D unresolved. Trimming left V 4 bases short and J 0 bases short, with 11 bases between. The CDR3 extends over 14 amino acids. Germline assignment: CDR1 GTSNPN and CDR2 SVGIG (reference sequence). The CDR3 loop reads CAWNFGKSTDTQYF. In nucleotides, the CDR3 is TGTGCCTGGAACTTCGGCAAGAGCACAGATACGCAGTATTTT.

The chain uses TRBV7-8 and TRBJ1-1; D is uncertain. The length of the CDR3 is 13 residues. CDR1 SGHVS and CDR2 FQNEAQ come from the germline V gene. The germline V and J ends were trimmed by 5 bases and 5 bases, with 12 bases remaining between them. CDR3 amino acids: CASSGVRGTEAFF. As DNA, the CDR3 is TGTGCCAGCAGCGGAGTCCGGGGAACTGAAGCTTTCTTT.

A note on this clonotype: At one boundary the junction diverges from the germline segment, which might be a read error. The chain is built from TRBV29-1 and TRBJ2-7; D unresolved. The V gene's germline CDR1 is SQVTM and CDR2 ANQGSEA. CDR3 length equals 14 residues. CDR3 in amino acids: CSVGQQENSYEQYF. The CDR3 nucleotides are TGCAGCGTTGGGCAACAAGAGAACTCCTACGAGCAGTATTTC.

CDR3 residues: CASSGRSSKGYTF. For the CDR3, the DNA is TGTGCCAGCAGTGGTAGGAGCTCCAAAGGCTACACCTTC. The chain joins TRBV2 to TRBJ1-2; D gene unclear. CDR3 length: 13 amino acids. Germline CDR1 is SNHLY and CDR2 is FYNNEI. V was clipped by 4 bases and J by 8 bases, with 14 bases between them.